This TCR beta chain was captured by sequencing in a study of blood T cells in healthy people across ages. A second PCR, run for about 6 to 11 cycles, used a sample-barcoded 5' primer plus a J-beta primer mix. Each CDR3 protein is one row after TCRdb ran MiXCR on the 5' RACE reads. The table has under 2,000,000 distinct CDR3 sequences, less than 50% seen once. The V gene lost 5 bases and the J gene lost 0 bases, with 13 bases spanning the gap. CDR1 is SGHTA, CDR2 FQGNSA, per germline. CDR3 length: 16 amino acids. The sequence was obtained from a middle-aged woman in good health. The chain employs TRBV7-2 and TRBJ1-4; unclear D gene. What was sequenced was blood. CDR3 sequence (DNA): TGTGCCAGCAGCGCCCAGACGGGGACAACTAATGAAAAACTGTTTTTT. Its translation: CASSAQTGTTNEKLFF.